The next 31 T cell receptor beta chains were all read from a single sample in a study of blood T cells in healthy people across ages. With a J-beta primer mix and a sample-barcoded 5' primer, a second PCR ran about 7 to 12 cycles. TCRdb redid the calling of the 5' RACE reads with MiXCR, one entry per CDR3 protein. The data show some 1.5 million distinct CDR3 sequences, roughly 27% seen once. Sample: blood. Receptors were obtained from a woman in her 30s in good health.

This clonotype appeared a few times. The V and J genes are TRBV12-3 or TRBV12-4 and TRBJ2-7; 10 bases match TRBD1. The CDR3 extends over 15 amino acids. V shed 6 bases and J 0 bases; nucleotides not matched to a gene: 5. The CDR3, as DNA: TGTGCCAGCAGCGACGACAGGGGGCTCTCCTACGAGCAGTACTTC. This encodes CASSDDRGLSYEQYF.

This clonotype was picked up a small number of times. The rearrangement uses TRBV5-5 and TRBJ2-1; D is possibly TRBD1 or TRBD2 (5 bases each). From germline, CDR1 is SGHKS and CDR2 YYEKEE (reference sequence). V dropped 2 bases and J dropped 9 bases, with 9 bases sitting between them. The CDR3 length is 12 residues. CDR3 nucleotides: TGTGCCAGCAGCTTTAGGGACGTTGAGCAGTTCTTC. It encodes CASSFRDVEQFF. The full variable domain, with the rest looked up from reference TRBV5-5 and TRBJ2-1, is DAGVTQSPTHLIKTRGQQVTLRCSPISGHKSVSWYQQVLGQGPQFIFQYYEKEERGRGNFPDRFSARQFPNYSSELNVNALLLGDSALYLCASSFRDVEQFFGPGTRLTVL.

At least ten counts were recorded for this clonotype. The chain couples TRBV7-6 to TRBJ2-7; a weak D match, TRBD2 (5 bases). V was pared by 1 base and J by 6 bases, with 13 bases between. The CDR3 has 14 residues. Germline lookup yields CDR1 SGHVS and CDR2 FNYEAQ. The CDR3 reads CASSLDDYRGEQYF. CDR3 in DNA: TGTGCCAGCAGCTTAGACGACTATCGGGGCGAGCAGTACTTC.

This clonotype was counted between two and nine times. The CDR3 region is CASSPTTYYEQYF. The CDR3 DNA follows: TGTGCCAGCTCACCGACAACTTACTACGAGCAGTACTTC. The V call is TRBV18, the J call TRBJ2-7, with no clear D. Trimming cost V 3 bases and J 3 bases, with 9 bases left between them. CDR1 and CDR2 from the germline V gene are KGHSH and LQKENI. CDR3 size: 13 residues.

The V and J genes are TRBV2 and TRBJ2-7; TRBD1 matches 10 bases. V shed 9 bases, J shed 5 bases, and the junction held 4 bases outside the gene matches. CDR1 is SNHLY and CDR2 is FYNNEI in the germline V gene. The CDR3 sequence is 12 residues long. Here the CDR3 reads CASGTGENEQYF. Written as DNA, the CDR3 is TGTGCCAGTGGGACAGGGGAGAACGAGCAGTACTTC.

There are a few counts of this clonotype. This chain uses TRBV20-1 with TRBJ2-1; the D is unclear. The CDR3 covers 12 residues. CDR1 is DFQATT, CDR2 SNEGSKA, per germline (reference sequence). The V end was cut by 1 base, the J end by 5 bases, with 6 bases between. The CDR3 nucleotides read TGCAGTGCTAGAGTGATGGACAATGAGCAGTTCTTC. Residues: CSARVMDNEQFF.

This clonotype was seen a handful of times. This chain uses TRBV20-1 with TRBJ1-2; no definite D call. V was pared by 0 bases and J by 1 base, with 6 bases between. There are 13 residues in the CDR3. Germline assignment: CDR1 DFQATT and CDR2 SNEGSKA (reference sequence). The CDR3 DNA is TGCAGTGCTAGAGACAGTGTTAACTATGGCTACACCTTC. It yields the protein CSARDSVNYGYTF.

The rearrangement links TRBV7-9 to TRBJ2-2, with 12 nucleotides matching TRBD2. The trim removed 5 bases at V and 5 bases at J, leaving 6 bases unmatched. The CDR3 runs to 16 residues. From germline, CDR1 is SEHNR and CDR2 FQNEAQ (reference sequence). CDR3: CASSRLAGDFTGELFF. As DNA, the CDR3 is TGTGCCAGCAGCCGACTAGCGGGGGACTTTACCGGGGAGCTGTTTTTT.

This rearrangement joins TRBV6-1 to TRBJ2-1, with 8 bases identical to TRBD1. Trimming removed 5 bases from V and 4 bases from J; junction bases left unmatched: 7. Germline V CDR1 and CDR2: MNHNS, SASEGT. The CDR3 extends over 15 amino acids. The chain's CDR3 is CASSPGTGEYNEQFF. CDR3 sequence (DNA): TGTGCCAGCAGTCCCGGGACAGGAGAATACAATGAGCAGTTCTTC.

This clonotype was recorded many times. This sequence joins TRBV6-6 and TRBJ2-7; TRBD1 matches 8 bases. The CDR3 runs 13 residues. Germline V lookup: CDR1 MNHNY, CDR2 SVGAGI (reference sequence). V dropped 7 bases and J dropped 6; count of bases not matched to a gene: 8. The DNA for the CDR3 is TGTGCCAGCAACCCGACAGGGGCCGCCGAGCAGTACTTC. It yields the protein CASNPTGAAEQYF.

There are many counts of this clonotype. The chain recombines TRBV12-3 or TRBV12-4 with TRBJ1-1; a weak D match, TRBD1 (5 bases). CDR3 length: 11 amino acids. Trimming stripped 5 bases from V and 12 bases from J, with 13 bases between. CDR3 coding DNA: TGTGCCAGCAGTCCCAGGGACGGGACTTTCTTT. It encodes CASSPRDGTFF.

The gene calls are TRBV20-1 and TRBJ2-2; 14 bases match TRBD2. The CDR3 extends over 17 amino acids. Germline V lookup: CDR1 DFQATT, CDR2 SNEGSKA (reference sequence). V dropped 0 bases and J dropped 7; count of bases not matched to a gene: 7. This chain's CDR3 is CSARDRLAGGPSGELFF. The CDR3 DNA reads as TGCAGTGCTAGAGATCGACTAGCGGGAGGGCCGAGCGGGGAGCTGTTTTTT.

This chain joins TRBV9 and TRBJ2-1; tentative D call: TRBD2 (6 bases). CDR1 and CDR2 from the germline V gene are SGDLS and YYNGEE. V was cut by 3 bases and J by 7 bases, with 11 bases left in between. The CDR3 extends over 13 amino acids. The CDR3, as DNA: TGTGCCAGCAGCGCGGGGGACGGAAATGAGCAGTTCTTC. It yields the protein CASSAGDGNEQFF.

The chain couples TRBV6-6 to TRBJ2-3; D remains ambiguous. CDR3 size: 14 residues. The V end was cut by 8 bases, the J end by 3 bases, with 15 bases between. The germline CDR1 and CDR2 sequences are MNHNY and SVGAGI (reference sequence). CDR3 protein: CASDDDMGTDTQYF. The CDR3 DNA reads TGTGCCAGCGACGACGACATGGGGACAGATACGCAGTATTTT.

This clonotype was detected a few times. The genes are TRBV28 and TRBJ1-2; a weak D match, TRBD1 (6 bases). CDR3 length: 13 residues. CDR1 is MDHEN, CDR2 SYDVKM, per germline. Trimming stripped 1 base from V and 7 bases from J, with 10 bases between. The CDR3 loop reads CASSLLRGVGYTF. For the CDR3, the DNA is TGTGCCAGCAGTTTATTAAGGGGGGTTGGCTACACCTTC.

This clonotype was seen more than once but under ten times. This rearrangement joins TRBV5-1 to TRBJ2-1, with 8 bases that match TRBD2. The V and J ends lost 4 bases and 6 bases, in that order; junction bases with no gene match: 6. The CDR3 is made up of 14 amino acids. Germline-derived CDR1 and CDR2 are SGHRS and YFSETQ. CDR3 in DNA: TGCGCCAGCAGCCAAGAAGCGGGAGTCAATGAGCAGTTCTTC. Translating it yields CASSQEAGVNEQFF. Full variable domain (outside the CDR3, taken from reference TRBV5-1 and TRBJ2-1): KAGVTQTPRYLIKTRGQQVTLSCSPISGHRSVSWYQQTPGQGLQFLFEYFSETQRNKGNFPGRFSGRQFSNSRSEMNVSTLELGDSALYLCASSQEAGVNEQFFGPGTRLTVL.

This clonotype has more than one count but fewer than ten. The chain is built from TRBV20-1 and TRBJ1-4; TRBD1 aligns across 8 bases. With 4 bases clipped from V and 6 bases from J, the junction kept 16 bases outside the gene matches. Germline loops: CDR1 DFQATT, CDR2 SNEGSKA (reference sequence). The length of the CDR3 is 17 residues. DNA of the CDR3: TGCAGTGCTAAAGTGGATGCCCGGACAGGGAATTATGAAAAACTGTTTTTT. This codes for CSAKVDARTGNYEKLFF.

There are a few counts of this clonotype. The chain has TRBV20-1 and TRBJ2-1; 15 nucleotides agree with TRBD2. Trimming removed 3 bases from V and 0 bases from J; junction bases left unmatched: 3. This CDR3 has 17 amino acids. The germline CDR1 and CDR2 sequences are DFQATT and SNEGSKA (reference sequence). The CDR3 here is CSARGLAGGHSYNEQFF. CDR3 DNA: TGCAGTGCTAGGGGACTAGCGGGGGGCCACTCCTACAATGAGCAGTTCTTC.

There are a few counts of this clonotype. The chain links TRBV12-3 or TRBV12-4 to TRBJ2-4; no clear D. The V and J ends lost 6 bases and 0 bases respectively, with 9 bases between them. This CDR3 contains 14 residues. In nucleotides, the CDR3 is TGTGCCAGCAGCCCCCGCAGAGCCAAAAACATTCAGTACTTC. Protein product: CASSPRRAKNIQYF.

This clonotype was seen more than once but under ten times. The gene calls are TRBV7-2 and TRBJ1-2, with 7 bases that match TRBD1. The germline V gene encodes CDR1 SGHTA and CDR2 FQGNSA. This CDR3 contains 14 residues. Trimming took 4 bases from V and 4 from J; bases not matched to a gene: 6. CDR3: CASSSRDSLYGYTF. CDR3 DNA sequence: TGTGCCAGCAGCTCCAGGGACAGTCTCTATGGCTACACCTTC.

This clonotype showed up many times. The V and J genes are TRBV20-1 and TRBJ1-2; D possibly corresponds to TRBD1 (5 bases). The CDR3 has 15 residues. Trimming cost V 5 bases and J 5 bases, with 21 bases left between them. In germline, CDR1 is DFQATT, CDR2 SNEGSKA (reference sequence). CDR3 sequence: CSADRGLKGLYGYTF. The CDR3 DNA reads as TGCAGTGCTGACCGGGGACTGAAGGGCCTGTATGGCTACACCTTC.

This chain links TRBV11-2 with TRBJ2-1; 11 bases are a match to TRBD2. With 3 bases clipped from V and 13 bases from J, the junction kept 14 bases outside the gene matches. CDR1 is SGHAT and CDR2 is FQNNGV in the germline V gene. The CDR3 is 16 amino acids. DNA for the CDR3: TGTGCCAGCAGCTTTTCCTCCCTAGCGGGAGGAGAGACCCAGTTCTTC. This gives the protein CASSFSSLAGGETQFF.

This clonotype was recorded at least ten times. J is TRBJ2-1 and V is TRBV7-2, with D perhaps TRBD1 or TRBD2 (7 bases each). V dropped 8 bases and J dropped 1 base, with 12 bases sitting between them. The CDR3 is made up of 14 amino acids. Looked up from germline, CDR1 is SGHTA and CDR2 is FQGNSA. Here the CDR3 DNA reads TGTGCCAGCCAGGGGGGGGTGTCCTACAATGAGCAGTTCTTC. As protein: CASQGGVSYNEQFF.

This clonotype was counted a few times. This chain connects TRBV4-2 to TRBJ2-1; 10 bases are a match to TRBD2. The germline V gene has CDR1 LGHNA and CDR2 YNFKEQ. CDR3 length equals 17 residues. V dropped 2 bases and J dropped 4; count of bases not matched to a gene: 8. CDR3 sequence: CASSQINSGGAYNEQFF. The CDR3 DNA reads TGTGCCAGCAGCCAAATAAACAGCGGGGGGGCATACAATGAGCAGTTCTTC.

With regard to this clonotype: A read error may explain this, as a much larger clone is one base away. The V and J genes are TRBV27 and TRBJ1-5, with 10 bases fitting TRBD1. Germline V lookup: CDR1 MNHEY, CDR2 SMNVEV (reference sequence). CDR3 length: 14 amino acids. V shed 5 bases, J shed 5 bases, and the junction held 3 bases outside the gene matches. For the CDR3, the DNA is TGTGCCAGCAGTGAGGGGACAGGGGATCAGCCCCAGCATTTT. Translation: CASSEGTGDQPQHF.

The J gene is TRBJ2-5, the V gene TRBV12-3 or TRBV12-4, with D possibly TRBD1 on 6 matching bases. The CDR3 spans 21 residues. V was shortened by 3 bases and J by 1 base, with 30 bases between the two germline ends. CDR3 nucleotide sequence: TGTGCCAGCAGTTTGCACGATACGATTGGACAGACGCTAAAGTTCCAAGAGACCCAGTACTTC. Its protein product is CASSLHDTIGQTLKFQETQYF.

This clonotype has at least ten counts. This chain links TRBV15 with TRBJ2-7; 7 bases match TRBD1. The CDR3 runs 13 residues. The germline V gene has CDR1 LNHNV and CDR2 YYDKDF (reference sequence). Trimming cost V 8 bases and J 2 bases; bases outside gene matches: 6. Here the CDR3 reads CATSQGMPYEQYF. The CDR3 DNA follows: TGTGCCACCTCACAGGGGATGCCCTACGAGCAGTACTTC.

This clonotype was counted at least ten times. This chain links TRBV7-2 with TRBJ1-1, with D perhaps TRBD1 (6 bases). Germline V gene data show CDR1 as SGHTA and CDR2 as FQGNSA. The length of the CDR3 is 13 residues. V lost 5 bases and J lost 10, with 17 bases in between. The CDR3 is CASSPQGTSRAFF. CDR3 in DNA: TGTGCCAGCAGCCCACAAGGGACATCACGAGCTTTCTTT.

This clonotype turned up a few times. V gene TRBV24-1 combines with J gene TRBJ1-4; TRBD1 agrees at 9 bases. V lost 4 bases and J lost 8; bases outside the gene matches: 7. The V gene's germline CDR1 is KGHDR and CDR2 SFDVKD. CDR3 length: 15 amino acids. CDR3 in amino acids: CATSDPGTGMEKLFF. For the CDR3, the DNA is TGTGCCACCAGTGACCCAGGGACAGGGATGGAAAAACTGTTTTTT.

The V gene is TRBV6-1, the J gene TRBJ2-1, with D perhaps given as TRBD1 or TRBD2 (5 bases each). With 6 bases removed from V and 5 bases from J, the gap between germline ends came to 14 bases. The CDR3 is 14 residues long. Germline V gene lookup returns CDR1 MNHNS and CDR2 SASEGT. The CDR3 nucleotides are TGTGCCAGCAGGCCGACCGGGACGAACAATGAGCAGTTCTTC. Translation gives CASRPTGTNNEQFF.

This clonotype was recorded many times. V gene TRBV20-1 combines with J gene TRBJ2-3; D is perhaps TRBD1 (6 bases). Looked up from germline, CDR1 is DFQATT and CDR2 is SNEGSKA (reference sequence). V was pared by 3 bases and J by 5 bases, with 21 bases between. The CDR3 length is 16 residues. The CDR3 nucleotides are TGCAGTGCTAGTTCGGCCGACAGGAGTCTAGTAGATACGCAGTATTTT. This sequence encodes CSASSADRSLVDTQYF.